The 23 T cell receptor beta chains reported below all come from one sample, sequenced in a study of T cells after yellow fever vaccination. TCRdb ran MiXCR on the 5' RACE reads and lists one entry per CDR3 protein. The top ten clones hold 2% to 3% of a sample with roughly 120,000 distinct CDR3 sequences, 6.5% to 8% of them seen once. The sample here was CD4+ T cells sorted from PBMCs, taken more than 8 days after the first yellow fever vaccination. Source of these receptors: a man between 18 and 35 years old who received the YFV17D yellow fever vaccine.

This clonotype is labeled medium-sized. The chain employs TRBV7-2 and TRBJ2-3, with D unclear. V was clipped by 5 bases and J by 3 bases, with 12 bases between them. The CDR3 contains 14 residues. CDR1 and CDR2 (germline): SGHTA, FQGNSA. In DNA, the CDR3 is TGTGCCAGCAGCCCTATAGTGGGGACAGATACGCAGTATTTT. Residues: CASSPIVGTDTQYF.

For this clonotype: This may stem from a read error, because a much larger clone lies one nucleotide away. The gene calls are TRBV5-1 and TRBJ2-3; 7 bases are shared with TRBD2. Looked up from germline, CDR1 is SGHRS and CDR2 is YFSETQ. J gave up 7 bases and V 4 bases, and 3 bases lay outside the gene matches. The CDR3 is 12 amino acids. CDR3: CASSAGENTQYF. The CDR3 DNA follows: TGCGCCAGCAGCGCGGGAGAGAATACGCAGTATTTT.

This clonotype was recorded many times. The chain combines TRBV5-1 with TRBJ2-7, with 9 bases matching TRBD1. The germline V gene encodes CDR1 SGHRS and CDR2 YFSETQ. The CDR3 covers 15 residues. Germline trimming cut 5 bases from V and 1 base from J; bases unmatched to any gene: 7. CDR3 residues: CASRPAGTGSYEQYF. Written as DNA, the CDR3 is TGCGCCAGCAGACCCGCCGGGACAGGGTCCTACGAGCAGTACTTC. The full variable domain, its missing parts supplied by reference TRBV5-1 and TRBJ2-7, is KAGVTQTPRYLIKTRGQQVTLSCSPISGHRSVSWYQQTPGQGLQFLFEYFSETQRNKGNFPGRFSGRQFSNSRSEMNVSTLELGDSALYLCASRPAGTGSYEQYFGPGTRLTVT.

This clonotype occurred many times. The chain joins TRBV13 to TRBJ1-1, with 8 bases fitting TRBD1. The CDR3 has 15 residues. Germline V lookup: CDR1 PRHDT, CDR2 FYEKMQ (reference sequence). The J segment lost 2 bases and the V segment lost 0 bases, leaving 2 bases of the junction unmatched. CDR3 sequence reads: CASSLGRGRNTEAFF. The CDR3 DNA follows: TGTGCCAGCAGCTTAGGCAGGGGGCGAAACACTGAAGCTTTCTTT.

This clonotype was seen repeatedly, ten times or more. V usage is TRBV7-9 and J usage is TRBJ2-1; D gene uncertain. V lost 9 bases to trimming and J lost 7 bases, with 10 bases between them. The germline V gene encodes CDR1 SEHNR and CDR2 FQNEAQ (reference sequence). The CDR3 spans 11 residues. The CDR3, as DNA: TGTGCCAGTGAGGAGATTAATGAGCAGTTCTTC. Protein: CASEEINEQFF. Full variable domain (rest looked up from reference TRBV7-9 and TRBJ2-1): DTGVSQNPRHKITKRGQNVTFRCDPISEHNRLYWYRQTLGQGPEFLTYFQNEAQLEKSRLLSDRFSAERPKGSFSTLEIQRTEQGDSAMYLCASEEINEQFFGPGTRLTVL.

This clonotype was counted ten times or more. The chain carries TRBV12-3 or TRBV12-4 and TRBJ1-3; no definite D call. Trimming shortened V by 6 bases and J by 0 bases, and 3 bases separated the two germline ends. CDR3 length: 12 residues. CDR3 residues: CASRASGNTIYF. The CDR3 DNA is TGTGCCAGCAGGGCCTCTGGAAACACCATATATTTT.

At least ten counts were recorded for this clonotype. CDR3 region: CASRQGDSAIRGYTF. The CDR3 DNA is TGTGCCAGCCGGCAAGGGGACAGTGCCATTCGGGGCTACACCTTC. The chain employs TRBV18 and TRBJ1-2, with TRBD1 matching 7 bases. The CDR3 length is 15 residues. Germline CDR1 is KGHSH and CDR2 is LQKENI. The V gene end was trimmed by 8 bases and the J gene end by 8 bases; junction bases not matched to a gene: 17.

This chain links TRBV20-1 with TRBJ2-3, with 8 bases fitting TRBD1. With 5 bases clipped from V and 4 bases from J, the junction kept 5 bases outside the gene matches. CDR1 is DFQATT, CDR2 SNEGSKA, per germline (reference sequence). The CDR3 runs 13 residues. CDR3: CSAGGQDPDTQYF. The CDR3 nucleotides read TGCAGTGCTGGGGGACAGGACCCAGATACGCAGTATTTT.

The V and J genes are TRBV12-3 or TRBV12-4 and TRBJ1-2, with D hard to call. V was trimmed by 7 bases and J by 0 bases, leaving 12 bases between them. CDR3 length: 14 amino acids. CDR3 sequence reads: CASTPDYTNYGYTF. The CDR3 DNA follows: TGTGCCAGCACCCCCGACTATACTAACTATGGCTACACCTTC.

This clonotype was seen repeatedly, ten times or more. The chain uses TRBV12-3 or TRBV12-4 and TRBJ1-5; possibly TRBD1 for D (5 bases). V was trimmed by 3 bases and J by 4 bases, leaving 16 bases between them. The CDR3 sequence is 16 residues long. CDR3 sequence: CASSLFSRGPNQPQHF. The CDR3 nucleotides are TGTGCCAGCAGTTTGTTCTCCCGGGGACCTAATCAGCCCCAGCATTTT.

The sample holds a few counts of this clonotype. The chain carries TRBV19 and TRBJ2-1; no clear D. Trimming pared 9 bases from V and 4 bases from J, leaving 13 bases between. Germline CDR1 and CDR2: LNHDA and SQIVND (reference sequence). The CDR3 runs 13 residues. The DNA for the CDR3 is TGTGCCAGCCGTAGTCTACCTTACAATGAGCAGTTCTTC. Protein sequence: CASRSLPYNEQFF.

This clonotype was detected many times. The chain combines TRBV19 with TRBJ1-2; no definite D call. The CDR3 loop spans 16 amino acids. Germline V gene data show CDR1 as LNHDA and CDR2 as SQIVND (reference sequence). V was pared by 3 bases and J by 8 bases, with 22 bases between. Written as DNA, the CDR3 is TGTGCCAGTAGTATTGGTGTAGGACGGGCTTTTCGGGGCTACACCTTC. Its protein product is CASSIGVGRAFRGYTF.

This clonotype was seen repeatedly, ten times or more. This chain uses TRBV5-1 with TRBJ1-1; D is unresolved. CDR1 and CDR2 (germline): SGHRS, YFSETQ. The CDR3 contains 13 residues. Trimming removed 0 bases from V and 4 bases from J, with 7 bases in between. The CDR3 spells CASSLGESTEAFF. DNA of the CDR3: TGCGCCAGCAGCTTGGGGGAGAGCACTGAAGCTTTCTTT.

The sample holds many counts of this clonotype. The chain has TRBV4-2 and TRBJ1-6, with D tentatively TRBD1 (5 bases). CDR3 length: 15 amino acids. V lost 0 bases, J lost 8 bases, and 11 bases lay in between. Germline loops: CDR1 LGHNA, CDR2 YNFKEQ. CDR3 in amino acids: CASSQDTGTDSPLHF. CDR3 bases: TGTGCCAGCAGCCAAGATACCGGGACGGATTCACCCCTCCACTTT.

The table lists this clonotype with a few counts. This chain connects TRBV11-2 to TRBJ1-6; 8 bases match TRBD1. Per the germline V gene, CDR1 is SGHAT and CDR2 is FQNNGV. The CDR3 totals 15 residues. The J segment lost 10 bases and the V segment lost 5 bases, leaving 10 bases of the junction unmatched. In nucleotides, the CDR3 is TGTGCCAGCAGCGAAAGCGACAGGGGAAAATCACCCCTCCACTTT. Its protein is CASSESDRGKSPLHF.

Concerning this clonotype itself: This clone may be a read error of a much larger clone one base away. The chain links TRBV7-9 to TRBJ1-1; unclear D gene. The CDR3 is made up of 15 amino acids. V was pared by 6 bases and J by 3 bases, with 17 bases between. The V gene's germline CDR1 is SEHNR and CDR2 FQNEAQ (reference sequence). The CDR3 nucleotides read TGTGCCAGCAGACGAAACAACGGGCCCGACACTGAAGCTTTCTTT. Translated: CASRRNNGPDTEAFF.

This clonotype was found a few times. This chain joins TRBV4-2 and TRBJ1-6; a possible D gene is TRBD1 (6 bases). V dropped 0 bases and J dropped 5 bases, with 11 bases sitting between them. Germline values: CDR1 LGHNA, CDR2 YNFKEQ. The CDR3 has 16 residues. The CDR3, as DNA: TGTGCCAGCAGCCAAGAAGCACAGGGCCATAATTCACCCCTCCACTTT. Translation gives CASSQEAQGHNSPLHF.

For this clonotype: Just one base apart from a much larger clone, this may be a read error. The chain uses TRBV3-1 and TRBJ2-1, with a weak D call TRBD2 (7 bases). Germline CDR1 reads LGHDT; CDR2 reads YNNKEL (reference sequence). This CDR3 is 11 amino acids long. The ends were cut back, 10 bases at V and 11 bases at J, with 15 bases in the middle. The DNA of the CDR3 is TGTGCCATCCTGGGGGGGCCGAAGCAGTTCTTC. Amino acid sequence: CAILGGPKQFF.

In its sample, this clonotype was seen many times. The rearrangement links TRBV28 to TRBJ2-1, with 8 bases matching TRBD1. Germline V gene lookup returns CDR1 MDHEN and CDR2 SYDVKM. J was trimmed by 6 bases and V by 6 bases; bases with no gene match: 10. This CDR3 comprises 15 residues. CDR3 DNA sequence: TGTGCCAGCAGCGAGTCGGACAGGGTGAGCAATGAGCAGTTCTTC. Its translation is CASSESDRVSNEQFF.

The table lists this clonotype with a few counts. The chain couples TRBV9 to TRBJ1-4, with a possible D match to TRBD1 (5 bases). CDR1 is SGDLS, CDR2 YYNGEE, per germline. The V and J ends lost 0 bases and 3 bases respectively, with 12 bases between them. The CDR3 has 16 residues. CDR3 nucleotide sequence: TGTGCCAGCAGCGTAGACCCTTTGGGGCCTAATGAAAAACTGTTTTTT. Residues: CASSVDPLGPNEKLFF.

In this sample, this clonotype turned up many times. The chain recombines TRBV6-6 with TRBJ2-7, with D hard to call. CDR3 length: 11 residues. Germline CDR1 reads MNHNY; CDR2 reads SVGAGI (reference sequence). V lost 4 bases and J lost 4, with 5 bases in between. The DNA for the CDR3 is TGTGCCAGCAGTTCCCCATACGAGCAGTACTTC. This encodes CASSSPYEQYF.

This clonotype was counted at least ten times. The rearrangement links TRBV7-2 to TRBJ1-1; TRBD1 matches at 8 bases. J lost 6 bases, V lost 6 bases, and 12 bases had no gene match. This CDR3 is 15 amino acids long. The germline V gene encodes CDR1 SGHTA and CDR2 FQGNSA. CDR3 sequence: CASSQLGQGGAEAFF. CDR3 bases: TGTGCCAGCAGTCAGTTAGGACAGGGTGGAGCTGAAGCTTTCTTT.

This clonotype came up many times. V gene TRBV4-1 combines with J gene TRBJ2-7, with D perhaps TRBD1 or TRBD2 (5 bases each). The CDR3 contains 18 residues. V lost 6 bases, J lost 2 bases, and 26 bases lay in between. In germline, CDR1 is MGHRA, CDR2 YSYEKL. CDR3 bases: TGCGCCAGCAGTCTACACTTTCGAGCAGGGAGAGTAACCTACGAGCAGTACGTC. It encodes CASSLHFRAGRVTYEQYV.